This T cell receptor (beta chain) derives from a study of CXCR3-negative and CXCR3-positive naive CD8 T cells. Overall study results and limits: Both naive subsets had comparably high diversity; memory CD8+ cells much lower. Naive cells positive for CXCR3 carried more hydrophobic TRB CDR3s than CXCR3-negative ones.

The authors made the TRB cDNA libraries by 5' RACE using UMI labels. TCRdb reprocessed the 5' RACE reads and stores each CDR3 protein as one record, lacking DNA. The table lists about 6,900 distinct CDR3 sequences. Naive CD8+ T cells carried a CD45RO-CCR7+CD27+CD95- phenotype. Points on this clonotype: The antigen remains unidentified.

The receptor was derived from a human donor in good health. Some clones in this sample may be carry-over from other donors' samples. Sequenced sample: naive CXCR3+ CD8+ T cells from blood. As to subset: CD45RO-CCR7+CD27+CD95- naive CD8+ T cells expressing CXCR3 (TNR3+).

CDR3 protein: CASSIIATLGGEQFF. The rearrangement links TRBV19 to TRBJ2-1; TCRdb designates TRBD1, a call that cannot be tested without DNA. Germline assignment: CDR1 LNHDA and CDR2 SQIVND (reference sequence). The CDR3 runs 15 residues.